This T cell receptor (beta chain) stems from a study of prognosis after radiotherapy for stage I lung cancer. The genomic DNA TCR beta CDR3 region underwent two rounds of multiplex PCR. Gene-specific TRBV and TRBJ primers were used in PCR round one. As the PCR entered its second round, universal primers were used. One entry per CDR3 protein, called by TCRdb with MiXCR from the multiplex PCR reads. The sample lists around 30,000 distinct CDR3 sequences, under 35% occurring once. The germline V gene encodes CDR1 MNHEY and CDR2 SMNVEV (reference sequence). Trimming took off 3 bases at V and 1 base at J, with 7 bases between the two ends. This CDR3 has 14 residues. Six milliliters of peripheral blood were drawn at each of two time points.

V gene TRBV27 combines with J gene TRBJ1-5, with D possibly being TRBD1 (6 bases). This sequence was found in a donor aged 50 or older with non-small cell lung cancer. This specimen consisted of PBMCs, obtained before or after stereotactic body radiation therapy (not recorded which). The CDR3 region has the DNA TGTGCCAGCAGTTTGCAGGGGAGCAATCAGCCCCAGCATTTT. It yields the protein CASSLQGSNQPQHF.